These 13 T cell receptor beta chains originate from one sample sequenced in a study of T cell repertoires in cytomegalovirus infection. No antigen has been assigned to these receptors. One entry per CDR3 protein, called by TCRdb with MiXCR from the reads. The data contain 700,000 to 900,000 distinct CDR3 sequences, about 27% of them singletons. The sequenced sample was cultured CD8+ T cells from PBMCs, obtained from culture after CMV antigen stimulation. The receptors were gathered from a human donor in good health (CMV status not recorded). Some clones in this sample may be carry-over from other donors' samples.

This clonotype was counted between two and nine times. The rearrangement uses TRBV7-8 and TRBJ2-2; D might be TRBD2 (7 bases). The V gene lost 4 bases and the J gene lost 6 bases, with 18 bases spanning the gap. The CDR3 extends over 16 amino acids. Looked up from germline, CDR1 is SGHVS and CDR2 is FQNEAQ. The CDR3 region is CASSSSVEGGPGELFF. The CDR3 DNA is TGTGCCAGCAGCTCTAGCGTAGAGGGGGGGCCCGGGGAGCTGTTTTTT.

This clonotype was seen only a few times. V and J are TRBV4-1 and TRBJ2-5; the D is unclear. This CDR3 is 16 amino acids long. Between the trimmed V and J ends, which lost 0 bases and 2 bases, there was a span of 13 bases. Germline lookup yields CDR1 MGHRA and CDR2 YSYEKL. The CDR3 DNA sequence: TGCGCCAGCAGCCAAGAATGGCCCTTTGGGCAAGAGACCCAGTACTTC. The encoded protein is CASSQEWPFGQETQYF.

The genes are TRBV6-5 and TRBJ2-2; D unclear. The CDR3 spans 16 residues. The V gene lost 2 bases and the J gene lost 4 bases, with 14 bases spanning the gap. CDR1 and CDR2 from the germline V gene are MNHEY and SVGAGI. CDR3: CASSYKVAWGTGELFF. CDR3 sequence (DNA): TGTGCCAGCAGTTACAAAGTCGCCTGGGGCACCGGGGAGCTGTTTTTT.

Many counts were recorded for this clonotype. V gene TRBV7-6 combines with J gene TRBJ2-7, with 10 nucleotides matching TRBD2. The CDR3 runs 15 residues. Trimming took 5 bases from V and 4 from J; bases not matched to a gene: 8. Germline V gene lookup returns CDR1 SGHVS and CDR2 FNYEAQ. The CDR3 is CASSISGGAIYEQYF. CDR3 sequence (DNA): TGTGCCAGCAGCATCAGCGGGGGGGCAATATACGAGCAGTACTTC.

This chain links TRBV6-5 with TRBJ2-7; possible D gene TRBD2, 6 bases. Germline V lookup: CDR1 MNHEY, CDR2 SVGAGI. V was shortened by 2 bases and J by 4 bases, with 15 bases between the two germline ends. This CDR3 is built from 15 residues. CDR3 DNA sequence: TGTGCCAGCAGTTACGGGGACTCCCTTGGATACGAGCAGTACTTC. Translated, it gives CASSYGDSLGYEQYF.

In its sample, this clonotype was seen a few times. This rearrangement joins TRBV10-3 to TRBJ1-5; 8 bases line up with TRBD1. Trimming at V came to 4 bases and at J to 4 bases, leaving 0 bases not matched to a gene. Germline lookup yields CDR1 ENHRY and CDR2 SYGVKD. The CDR3 covers 13 residues. In DNA, the CDR3 is TGTGCCATCAGTGGACAGGGGAATCAGCCCCAGCATTTT. Translated: CAISGQGNQPQHF.

This clonotype was seen a few times. The V call is TRBV12-5, the J call TRBJ1-2, with TRBD1 identical over 9 bases. Looked up from germline, CDR1 is LGHNT and CDR2 is FRNRAP. J gave up 7 bases and V 5 bases, and 14 bases lay outside the gene matches. The CDR3 totals 16 residues. The CDR3 here is CASGPRLGQGGSGYTF. The CDR3 coding sequence is TGTGCTAGTGGTCCCCGATTGGGACAGGGAGGAAGTGGCTACACCTTC.

V and J are TRBV24-1 and TRBJ1-2; no definite D call. The V gene lost 4 bases and the J gene lost 6 bases, with 20 bases spanning the gap. The CDR3 consists of 16 residues. CDR1 and CDR2 from the germline V gene are KGHDR and SFDVKD. CDR3 in DNA: TGTGCCACCAGTGACAACCGGGCCACCCACCTCGATGGCTACACCTTC. This gives the protein CATSDNRATHLDGYTF.

This sequence joins TRBV11-2 and TRBJ1-1; 7 bases are shared with TRBD1. Germline V lookup: CDR1 SGHAT, CDR2 FQNNGV. V lost 6 bases to trimming and J lost 5 bases; unmatched junction nucleotides: 15. The CDR3 length is 16 residues. Written as DNA, the CDR3 is TGTGCCAGCAGTCAAGACCCGGGTAGGGGGCTAACTGAAGCTTTCTTT. It encodes CASSQDPGRGLTEAFF.

This clonotype has just a few counts. The chain links TRBV24-1 to TRBJ2-3, with a possible D match to TRBD2 (5 bases). Germline V gives CDR1 KGHDR, CDR2 SFDVKD. V lost 0 bases and J 1 base, leaving 13 bases between the germline ends. This CDR3 has 17 residues. The CDR3: CATSDLPGLGRTDTQYF. The CDR3 nucleotides read TGTGCCACCAGTGATTTGCCAGGACTCGGCCGCACAGATACGCAGTATTTT.

The table lists this clonotype with many counts. This CDR3 is CASSFGGGGDTQYF. CDR3 bases: TGTGCCAGCAGCTTCGGTGGGGGAGGAGATACGCAGTATTTT. The chain recombines TRBV12-3 or TRBV12-4 with TRBJ2-3; TRBD2 is a possible D gene (6 bases). The CDR3 loop spans 14 amino acids. V dropped 6 bases and J dropped 5 bases, with 15 bases sitting between them.

This rearrangement joins TRBV7-4 to TRBJ1-5; possibly TRBD1 for D (6 bases). CDR3 size: 14 residues. Germline loops: CDR1 SGHVT, CDR2 SQSDAQ. The V and J ends lost 6 bases and 3 bases respectively, with 12 bases between them. CDR3 residues: CASRARGNNQPQHF. The CDR3 DNA follows: TGTGCCAGCAGAGCCAGGGGTAACAATCAGCCCCAGCATTTT.

The chain uses TRBV27 and TRBJ1-1; D possibly corresponds to TRBD1 (6 bases). Germline CDR1 and CDR2: MNHEY and SMNVEV (reference sequence). V gave up 3 bases and J gave up 3 bases, with 11 bases separating them. This CDR3 is 14 amino acids long. The CDR3 loop reads CASSFGTPHTEAFF. DNA for the CDR3: TGTGCCAGCAGTTTTGGGACACCCCACACTGAAGCTTTCTTT.